This T cell receptor (beta chain) came from a study of T cells in Graves' hyperthyroidism and ophthalmopathy. Researchers barred patients who had uncontrolled infection, other autoimmune disease, pregnancy or lactation. PBMCs came from 8.5 to 10 ml fresh peripheral blood. Whole-study results and caveats: A model built on 13 V-J features separated ophthalmopathy from stable hyperthyroidism. Ophthalmopathy got predicted by the model a median about 6.7 months before its onset.

Researchers took RNA transcripts and amplified the TCR beta CDR3 regions from them. Initially, a first-round RT-PCR of the TCR CDR3 employed the HTBI primer set. From the multiplex PCR reads, TCRdb called clonotypes with MiXCR, one entry per CDR3 protein. The data show about 300,000 distinct CDR3 sequences, 20% to 25% seen once. As concerns this clonotype: Its antigen is currently unknown.

The TCR comes from a middle-aged man with Graves' hyperthyroidism that later progressed to Graves' ophthalmopathy. Specimen: blood.

The chain's CDR3 is CASSKAPGSIEETQYF. In nucleotides, the CDR3 is TGTGCCAGCAGCAAAGCCCCCGGGTCCATTGAAGAGACCCAGTACTTC. The chain links TRBV6-1 to TRBJ2-5; D unresolved. CDR1 and CDR2 (germline): MNHNS, SASEGT. This CDR3 has 16 residues. V was pared by 6 bases and J by 3 bases, with 20 bases between.